These 13 T cell receptor beta chains share one sample of origin, sequenced in a study of cytomegalovirus exposure and HLA in healthy donors. 13 Jbeta primers and 60 Vbeta primers were used for the PCR. TCRdb keeps only in-frame clones here, not all; method: immunoSEQ multiplex PCR. This sample has approximately 88,000 clones, with approximately 76% found just once. Sequenced sample: PBMCs. These receptors all stem from a male donor in good health and CMV-seronegative.

The chain is built from TRBV6-5 and TRBJ1-4; TRBD1 matches 11 bases. Germline V CDR1 and CDR2: MNHEY, SVGAGI. CDR3 size: 15 residues. The V and J ends lost 0 bases and 11 bases, in that order; junction bases with no gene match: 5. The CDR3: CASSYSRDRGYKLFF. CDR3 bases: TGTGCCAGCAGTTACTCGAGGGACAGGGGGTATAAACTGTTTTTT.

This chain joins TRBV4-1 and TRBJ1-1; D may be TRBD1 (5 bases). Trimming stripped 3 bases from V and 4 bases from J, with 12 bases between. From germline, CDR1 is MGHRA and CDR2 YSYEKL. This CDR3 comprises 14 residues. The CDR3 spells CASSHTTGGTEAFF. CDR3 in DNA: TGCGCCAGCAGCCATACGACGGGGGGCACTGAAGCTTTCTTT.

The chain couples TRBV6-5 to TRBJ2-3, with D possibly TRBD2 on 5 matching bases. The V gene lost 7 bases and the J gene lost 2 bases, with 16 bases spanning the gap. This CDR3 is built from 15 residues. Germline V gene lookup returns CDR1 MNHEY and CDR2 SVGAGI. CDR3 sequence: CASKHTGSDTDTQYF. Here the CDR3 DNA reads TGTGCCAGCAAACACACGGGGTCGGACACAGATACGCAGTATTTT.

The rearrangement links TRBV6-6 to TRBJ1-2; 7 bases agree with TRBD1. The CDR3 is 16 amino acids. The V segment lost 6 bases and the J segment 5 bases; nucleotides outside the gene matches: 15. Germline CDR1 reads MNHNY; CDR2 reads SVGAGI (reference sequence). CDR3 nucleotide sequence: TGTGCCAGCAGCCAACCGCCCGACAGGGTACATTATGGCTACACCTTC. Amino acid sequence: CASSQPPDRVHYGYTF.

The V call is TRBV5-4, the J call TRBJ1-1; D is possibly TRBD1 (6 bases). The germline V and J ends were trimmed by 4 bases and 4 bases, with 17 bases remaining between them. Germline assignment: CDR1 SGHNT and CDR2 YYREEE (reference sequence). The CDR3 is 15 amino acids. In DNA form, the CDR3 reads TGTGCCAGCAGCAAAGTGGCAGGGGAGAGCACTGAAGCTTTCTTT. Translated, it gives CASSKVAGESTEAFF.

The chain combines TRBV5-4 with TRBJ2-1, with TRBD2 matching over 14 bases. The germline V gene encodes CDR1 SGHNT and CDR2 YYREEE (reference sequence). The J segment lost 10 bases and the V segment lost 4 bases, leaving 16 bases of the junction unmatched. CDR3 length: 18 residues. The CDR3 spells CASSGKGLAGVSDLEQFF. In nucleotides, the CDR3 is TGTGCCAGCAGCGGTAAGGGACTAGCGGGAGTCTCGGACTTGGAGCAGTTCTTC.

V gene TRBV7-3 combines with J gene TRBJ1-5, with 8 bases aligning to TRBD1. J lost 3 bases, V lost 5 bases, and 9 bases had no gene match. Per germline, CDR1 SGHTA and CDR2 FQGTGA. The CDR3 length is 16 residues. The DNA of the CDR3 is TGTGCCAGCAGCGAGAAGACAGGGGACCCCAATCAGCCCCAGCATTTT. The encoded protein is CASSEKTGDPNQPQHF.

This chain links TRBV14 with TRBJ2-6; tentative D call: TRBD1 (6 bases). Germline V CDR1 and CDR2: SGHDN, FVKESK. The CDR3 covers 13 residues. Trimming left V 9 bases short and J 2 bases short, with 8 bases between. CDR3 amino acids: CASNRAGANVLTF. The CDR3 DNA is TGTGCCAGTAACAGGGCTGGGGCCAACGTCCTGACTTTC. The entire variable domain, with the rest obtained from reference TRBV14 and TRBJ2-6, is as follows: EAGVTQFPSHSVIEKGQTVTLRCDPISGHDNLYWYRRVMGKEIKFLLHFVKESKQDESGMPNNRFLAERTGGTYSTLKVQPAELEDSGVYFCASNRAGANVLTFGAGSRLTVL.

V is TRBV7-2 and J is TRBJ2-5; TRBD2 aligns across 10 bases. The DNA end is more similar to TRBJ2-7, so the J call may be wrong. The CDR3 contains 15 residues. The germline V gene encodes CDR1 SGHTA and CDR2 FQGNSA. The CDR3 coding sequence is TGTGCCAGCAGCGAAAGACTAGCGGGCACCTACGAGCAGTACTTC. Translated: CASSERLAGTYEQYF.

In this sample, this clone turned up once. The chain couples TRBV10-1 to TRBJ2-1; the D gene is possibly TRBD2 (6 bases). The CDR3 has 17 amino acids. Germline loops: CDR1 WNHNN, CDR2 SYGVQD (reference sequence). V was clipped by 8 bases and J by 0 bases, with 20 bases between them. The CDR3 DNA sequence: TGCGCCAGCTCCGAAATTCCCGCCGGGAGCTCCTACAATGAGCAGTTCTTC. Translation gives CASSEIPAGSSYNEQFF.

The chain has TRBV6-1 and TRBJ2-4; maybe TRBD1 (6 bases). Trimming took off 0 bases at V and 7 bases at J, with 13 bases between the two ends. CDR3 length: 15 residues. CDR1 is MNHNS, CDR2 SASEGT, per germline. CDR3 protein: CASSEALQGSNIQYF. The DNA for the CDR3 is TGTGCCAGCAGTGAAGCGCTCCAGGGGTCGAACATTCAGTACTTC.

The genes are TRBV7-2 and TRBJ2-3, with 7 bases identical to TRBD1. This CDR3 region has 15 residues. The V and J ends lost 5 bases and 1 base, in that order; junction bases with no gene match: 6. Germline CDR1 is SGHTA and CDR2 is FQGNSA. The CDR3, as DNA: TGTGCCAGCAGCCATTCCGGGACAGGCACAGATACGCAGTATTTT. Its translation: CASSHSGTGTDTQYF.

CDR3 nucleotides: TGTGCCAGCAGCACCGGCCCAGGGGGCCATGAGCAGTTCTTC. Protein sequence: CASSTGPGGHEQFF. The gene calls are TRBV5-5 and TRBJ2-1; 8 nucleotides match TRBD1. The CDR3 covers 14 residues. Germline CDR1 reads SGHKS; CDR2 reads YYEKEE (reference sequence). The junction had 8 bases not matched to a gene; V was cut back by 4 bases and J by 8 bases.